This T cell receptor (beta chain) was recovered during a study of blood T cell repertoires in COVID-19. Study details: Donors in the United States, Italy and Spain gave samples during acute or convalescent COVID-19. Nucleic acid was either cDNA or gDNA, and it came from T cells, B-cell-depleted T cells, or PBMCs.

How the authors handled the data: Amplification of reference gene primers provided the estimated nucleated cell counts. Produced via immunoSEQ multiplex PCR; TCRdb's table is partial and in-frame only. The V and J calls and clone size are taken from that table; D and trimming were inferred from the DNA. The sample gives around 250,000 clones, 65% to 85% of which show up once; about 5.7% is in the top ten. The CDR3 runs to 14 residues. V lost 2 bases, J lost 7 bases, and 15 bases lay in between. In germline, CDR1 is MNHEY, CDR2 SMNVEV (reference sequence). Sequenced input: peripheral blood. The chain employs TRBV27 and TRBJ2-7; possibly TRBD2 for D (6 bases). The TCR sequence derives from an elderly man with acute or convalescent COVID-19. The CDR3 reads CASSLGRRVGEQYF. Written as DNA, the CDR3 is TGTGCCAGCAGTTTAGGGCGGAGGGTGGGGGAGCAGTACTTC.